Shown below are 9 T cell receptor beta chains from a single sample sequenced in a study of cytomegalovirus exposure and HLA in healthy donors. 60 Vbeta and 13 Jbeta primers were used in PCR. Produced via immunoSEQ multiplex PCR; TCRdb's table is partial and in-frame only. The sample includes 100,000 to 150,000 clones, under 90% of them seen just once. Sequenced: PBMCs. The source of these receptors is a woman in her 40s in good health and CMV-seropositive.

The chain joins TRBV10-3 to TRBJ1-2; 9 nucleotides agree with TRBD1. This CDR3 contains 18 residues. Germline CDR1 reads ENHRY; CDR2 reads SYGVKD. Unmatched junction bases numbered 16, after V lost 4 bases and J lost 4 bases. The chain's CDR3 is CAISGGEGQGNYGYGYTF. The CDR3 DNA sequence: TGTGCCATCAGTGGAGGTGAAGGACAGGGGAACTATGGCTATGGCTACACCTTC.

The V call is TRBV15, the J call TRBJ2-1; 7 positions match TRBD2. With V trimmed by 3 bases and J by 4 bases, 6 bases remained unmatched. This CDR3 is 15 amino acids long. In germline, CDR1 is LNHNV, CDR2 YYDKDF (reference sequence). For the CDR3, the DNA is TGTGCCACCAGCAGGGAAGCGGGGTATTACAATGAGCAGTTCTTC. This translates into CATSREAGYYNEQFF.

The rearrangement links TRBV6-1 to TRBJ2-5, with 7 bases fitting TRBD2. The germline gives CDR1 MNHNS, CDR2 SASEGT. Trimming took 5 bases from V and 4 from J; bases not matched to a gene: 7. The CDR3 contains 14 residues. CDR3 loop: CASSIYGLVETQYF. The CDR3 bases are TGTGCCAGCAGTATATACGGACTAGTAGAGACCCAGTACTTC.

This clone came up a few times. This CDR3 is CASSPTPDGGTEAFF. Written as DNA, the CDR3 is TGTGCCAGCTCACCTACACCGGACGGAGGAACTGAAGCTTTCTTT. This chain connects TRBV18 to TRBJ1-1; D remains unclear. This CDR3 has 15 residues. V dropped 3 bases and J dropped 5 bases, with 16 bases sitting between them. Germline values: CDR1 KGHSH, CDR2 LQKENI.

CDR3 nucleotide sequence: TGTGCCAGCAGCCCGCGGACGGGGAACTCCTACGAGCAGTACTTC. It yields the protein CASSPRTGNSYEQYF. The chain employs TRBV7-9 and TRBJ2-7; a weak D match, TRBD2 (5 bases). The CDR3 is made up of 15 amino acids. Germline CDR1 SEHNR, CDR2 FQNEAQ (reference sequence). Between the trimmed V and J ends, which lost 5 bases and 0 bases, there was a span of 14 bases.

CDR3 sequence: CASSPLAGYSYEQYF. The CDR3 DNA sequence: TGTGCCAGCAGCCCTCTAGCGGGGTACTCCTACGAGCAGTACTTC. This chain uses TRBV9 with TRBJ2-7, with TRBD2 identical over 9 bases. CDR1 SGDLS and CDR2 YYNGEE come from the germline V gene. J was trimmed by 0 bases and V by 4 bases; bases with no gene match: 5. This CDR3 comprises 15 residues.

This rearrangement joins TRBV11-2 to TRBJ1-1, with D perhaps TRBD1 (6 bases). This CDR3 has 14 amino acids. Trimming left V 1 base short and J 0 bases short, with 6 bases between. Germline CDR1 is SGHAT and CDR2 is FQNNGV. CDR3 loop: CASSLGTVNTEAFF. The DNA for the CDR3 is TGTGCCAGCAGCTTAGGGACAGTGAACACTGAAGCTTTCTTT.

The CDR3 DNA is TGTGCCAGCAGTGGCAGCGGGGGGGTCCACGAGCAGTACTTC. Translating it yields CASSGSGGVHEQYF. The chain has TRBV9 and TRBJ2-7; 10 nucleotides agree with TRBD2. Looked up from germline, CDR1 is SGDLS and CDR2 is YYNGEE. V lost 5 bases and J lost 5; bases outside the gene matches: 7. The CDR3 runs to 14 residues.

The V gene is TRBV27, the J gene TRBJ2-7; 8 positions agree with TRBD1. V lost 4 bases, J lost 1 base, and 12 bases stayed unmatched. The germline V gene encodes CDR1 MNHEY and CDR2 SMNVEV (reference sequence). This CDR3 comprises 17 residues. In DNA, the CDR3 is TGTGCCAGCAGTTCACCCCCTCGGACAGGGTCTTCCTACGAGCAGTACTTC. Amino acid sequence: CASSSPPRTGSSYEQYF.